These T cell receptor beta chains were read from a single sample in a study of shared clonotypes between healthy human individuals. Libraries were prepared by immunoSEQ multiplex PCR; TCRdb keeps only in-frame clonotypes and omits some of them. Seen here are about 2 million clones, just under 95% observed once, and the top ten hold around 1.2%. The sequenced sample was naive CD8+ T cells sorted from blood. The receptors shown here come from a man between 18 and 29 years old in good health. Each CDR3 is given with its conserved first and last residue. The D gene is left open where the match is weak. Size values are once, few and many counts, or a class for expanded clones, and some rows have none.

TRBJ2-1,TRBV27,-,-,TGTGCCAGCAGTTTCGGGGGCCTCGAGCAGTTCTTC,CASSFGGLEQFF
TRBJ2-7,TRBV11-2,TRBD1,-,TGTGCCAGCAGCCTCAATACAGGGGGCGTAGAGGTCGAGCAGTACTTC,CASSLNTGGVEVEQYF
TRBJ2-1,TRBV12-5,TRBD1,-,TGTGCTAGTGGTTCCGGACAGGGGGTTATCGATGAGCAGTTCTTC,CASGSGQGVIDEQFF
TRBJ2-7,TRBV28,TRBD2,-,TGTGCCAGCAGTTTAAGCGGCGGGGAGGGCGAGCAGTACTTC,CASSLSGGEGEQYF
TRBJ1-2,TRBV4-1,-,-,TGCGCCAGCAGCCAAGGCCAGCCACCTAACTATGGCTACACCTTC,CASSQGQPPNYGYTF
TRBJ2-1,TRBV5-1,TRBD1,-,TGCGCCAGCAGCCCCGGGACAGGCAATGAGCAGTTCTTC,CASSPGTGNEQFF
TRBJ2-7,TRBV5-4,-,-,TGTGCCAGCAGTTTGAGCGACACCGACTACGAGCAGTACTTC,CASSLSDTDYEQYF
TRBJ2-3,TRBV28,TRBD1,-,TGTGCCAGCAGTTTAGGACAGGGAGCGCAGTATTTT,CASSLGQGAQYF
TRBJ2-6,TRBV28,-,-,TGTGCCAGCAATGGTGTTTCCTCTGGGGCCAACGTCCTGACTTTC,CASNGVSSGANVLTF
TRBJ2-7,TRBV4-2,TRBD2,-,TGTGCCAGCAGCCCAGGCGCCAGGACTAGTGATCACGAGCAGTACTTC,CASSPGARTSDHEQYF
TRBJ1-2,TRBV10-3,TRBD1,once,TGTGCCATCAGTGAGGGGACAGGGAGTTATGGCTACACCTTC,CAISEGTGSYGYTF
TRBJ1-2,TRBV14,-,-,TGTGCCAGCAGCCAAGATCTAAGGCGCTACACCTTC,CASSQDLRRYTF
TRBJ2-7,TRBV27,-,-,TGTGCCAGCAGTTTTTTCTCGACATACGAGCAGTACTTC,CASSFFSTYEQYF
TRBJ1-2,TRBV7-9,-,-,TGTGCCAGCAGCTCTAGCAGGGGATACAACTATGGCTACACCTTC,CASSSSRGYNYGYTF
TRBJ2-5,TRBV21-1,-,-,TGTGCCAGCAGCAAAATGGGACTAGCGGCGGAGACCCAGTACTTC,CASSKMGLAAETQYF
TRBJ2-7,TRBV7-3,TRBD1,-,TGTGCCAGCAGCCCGACAGGGGGTTCCTACGAGCAGTACTTC,CASSPTGGSYEQYF
TRBJ2-3,TRBV27,-,once,TGTGCCAGCAGTTTAAACGGCCCGAGGGGCACAGATACGCAGTATTTT,CASSLNGPRGTDTQYF
TRBJ2-1,TRBV5-4,-,-,TGTGCCAGCAGCTTGGAGACAGAGCAGTTCTTC,CASSLETEQFF
TRBJ2-2,TRBV7-9,-,few,TGTGCCAGCAGCTTAAACGGGGAGCTGTTTTTT,CASSLNGELFF
TRBJ2-5,TRBV11-2,TRBD1,-,TGTGCCAGCAGCTTAGCTCTCGGGACAGACAAAGAGACCCAGTACTTC,CASSLALGTDKETQYF
TRBJ1-3,TRBV5-4,TRBD1,-,TGTGCCAGCAGTCAGGACAGGGGGCTGGGAAACACCATATATTTT,CASSQDRGLGNTIYF
TRBJ2-3,TRBV6-6,-,-,TGTGCCAGCAGTTACTCGGAGGGGTCTAGCACAGATACGCAGTATTTT,CASSYSEGSSTDTQYF
TRBJ2-2,TRBV4-2,-,-,TGTGCCAGCAGCCAAGAGGAGAGGGGCGCGGCCGGGGAGCTGTTTTTT,CASSQEERGAAGELFF
TRBJ2-3,TRBV30,-,once,TGTGCCTGGATCGCGCCTGCTTCGACCCCAGATACGCAGTATTTT,CAWIAPASTPDTQYF
TRBJ2-5,TRBV29-1,-,once,TGCAGCGTTATTTGCGGACAGAAACAAGAGACCCAGTACTTC,CSVICGQKQETQYF
TRBJ1-1,TRBV27,-,-,TGTGCCAGCAGTTTAGGGTCGAACACTGAAGCTTTCTTT,CASSLGSNTEAFF
TRBJ2-7,TRBV4-1,TRBD1,-,TGCGCCAGCAGCCCCCGGGACAGGGACTACGAGCAGTACTTC,CASSPRDRDYEQYF
TRBJ2-5,TRBV5-1,-,-,TGCGCCAGCAGCTTGGATGACCCCTGGCTAGAGACCCAGTACTTC,CASSLDDPWLETQYF
TRBJ1-2,TRBV5-6,TRBD1,-,TGTGCCAGCAGAGAAGAATCCCGGGACAGGGCCTATGGCTACACCTTC,CASREESRDRAYGYTF
TRBJ2-7,TRBV11-2,-,-,TGTGCCAGCAGCCCCGGGCCCGGAGGCCTTGGGAACGAGCAGTACTTC,CASSPGPGGLGNEQYF
TRBJ2-7,TRBV11-2,-,-,TGTGCCAGCAGCTTACGGGACAACTCCTACGAGCAGTACTTC,CASSLRDNSYEQYF
TRBJ2-2,TRBV30,TRBD2,-,TGTGCCTGGATGGGACTAGTCCCCACCGGGGAGCTGTTTTTT,CAWMGLVPTGELFF
TRBJ1-1,TRBV7-9,-,-,TGTGCCAGCAGCCCGACGGGGGGCGTGAACACTGAAGCTTTCTTT,CASSPTGGVNTEAFF
TRBJ2-7,TRBV27,-,many,TGTGCCAGCAGTGCTTTCGGGTCCGACTACGAGCAGTACTTC,CASSAFGSDYEQYF
TRBJ2-1,TRBV7-8,-,-,TGTGCCAGCAGCTTAGTTCCTAGGGGCTCCTACAATGAGCAGTTCTTC,CASSLVPRGSYNEQFF
TRBJ2-7,TRBV27,-,-,TGTGCCAGCAGCTATGGGGCGGGGCGCTCCTACGAGCAGTACTTC,CASSYGAGRSYEQYF
TRBJ1-1,TRBV7-9,TRBD1,-,TGTGCCAGCAGCCCCATGGGACAGGGCCGACAGAACACTGAAGCTTTCTTT,CASSPMGQGRQNTEAFF
TRBJ2-7,TRBV13,-,-,TGTGCCGGCAGCTTAGGAGTTCAGGGCGTCACCGAGCAGTACTTC,CAGSLGVQGVTEQYF
TRBJ2-2,TRBV6-5,TRBD1,-,TGTGCCAGCAGTAACGGGACAGGGTATCCCGGGGAGCTGTTTTTT,CASSNGTGYPGELFF
TRBJ1-4,TRBV15,TRBD1,-,TGTGCCACCAGCCGGGGACAGGACTTTAATGAAAAACTGTTTTTT,CATSRGQDFNEKLFF
TRBJ1-1,TRBV4-1,-,once,TGCGCCAGCAGCCAAGAGGCAGACCCGATGAACACTGAAGCTTTCTTT,CASSQEADPMNTEAFF